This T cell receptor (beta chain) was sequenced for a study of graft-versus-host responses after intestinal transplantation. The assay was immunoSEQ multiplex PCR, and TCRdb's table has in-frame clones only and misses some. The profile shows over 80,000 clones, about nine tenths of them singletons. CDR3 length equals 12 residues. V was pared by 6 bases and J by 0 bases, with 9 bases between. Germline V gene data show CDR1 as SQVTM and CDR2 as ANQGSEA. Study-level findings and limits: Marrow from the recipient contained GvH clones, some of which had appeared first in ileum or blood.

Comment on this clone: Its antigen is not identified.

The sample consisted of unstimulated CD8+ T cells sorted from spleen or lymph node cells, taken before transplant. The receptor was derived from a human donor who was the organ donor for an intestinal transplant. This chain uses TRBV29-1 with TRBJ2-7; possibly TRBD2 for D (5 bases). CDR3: CSVEGSSYEQYF. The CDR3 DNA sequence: TGCAGCGTCGAGGGTTCCTCCTACGAGCAGTACTTC.